The next 28 T cell receptor beta chains were all read from a single sample in a study of blood T cell repertoires in COVID-19. The data were produced by immunoSEQ multiplex PCR, yet TCRdb's version contains in-frame clones alone and is incomplete. The table shows under 250,000 clones, with around 88% occurring only once. The sample taken for sequencing was peripheral blood. The receptors originated from a woman between 45 and 60 years old with acute or convalescent COVID-19.

The chain is built from TRBV6-5 and TRBJ2-5, with D maybe TRBD1 (5 bases). Germline V gene sequence: CDR1 MNHEY, CDR2 SVGAGI. V was pared by 7 bases and J by 2 bases, with 11 bases between. This CDR3 comprises 13 residues. The CDR3: CASTLDRQETQYF. The CDR3 nucleotides read TGTGCCAGCACTCTTGACAGACAAGAGACCCAGTACTTC.

V is TRBV13 and J is TRBJ2-5, with D maybe TRBD2 (7 bases). Germline V gene lookup returns CDR1 PRHDT and CDR2 FYEKMQ (reference sequence). CDR3 length: 16 residues. V was cut by 2 bases and J by 5 bases, with 18 bases left in between. This CDR3 is CASSLSGTRARETQYF. CDR3 bases: TGTGCCAGCAGCTTAAGCGGGACAAGAGCTAGGGAGACCCAGTACTTC.

CDR3 sequence: CASSLWLTDSAKNIQYF. Written as DNA, the CDR3 is TGTGCCAGCAGTTTATGGTTAACCGACTCGGCCAAAAACATTCAGTACTTC. The V call is TRBV28, the J call TRBJ2-4; no reliable D call. V shed 0 bases and J shed 1 base, with 13 bases lying between them. The CDR3 totals 17 residues. In germline, CDR1 is MDHEN, CDR2 SYDVKM.

The gene calls are TRBV27 and TRBJ2-7, with 9 bases matching TRBD2. Germline CDR1 reads MNHEY; CDR2 reads SMNVEV (reference sequence). The CDR3 is 15 amino acids. The ends lost 6 bases at V and 0 bases at J; junction bases unmatched: 6. The CDR3 nucleotides read TGTGCCAGCAGCCTTAGCGGGAGCGACTCCTACGAGCAGTACTTC. This encodes CASSLSGSDSYEQYF.

The CDR3 protein is CASIIGSGGGFWETQYF. For the CDR3, the DNA is TGTGCCAGCATCATAGGGAGTGGCGGGGGCTTCTGGGAGACCCAGTACTTC. The chain is built from TRBV5-8 and TRBJ2-5; D is possibly TRBD2 (7 bases). This CDR3 is 17 amino acids long. Per germline, CDR1 SGHTS and CDR2 YDEGEE. Deletions cut 6 bases from V and 5 bases from J, with 26 bases between. Full variable domain (remainder filled in from reference TRBV5-8 and TRBJ2-5): EAGVTQSPTHLIKTRGQQATLRCSPISGHTSVYWYQQALGLGLQFLLWYDEGEERNRGNFPPRFSGRQFPNYSSELNVNALELEDSALYLCASIIGSGGGFWETQYFGPGTRLLVL.

V and J are TRBV10-1 and TRBJ1-2; D unresolved. Deletions cut 0 bases from V and 0 bases from J, with 5 bases between. The CDR3 loop spans 14 amino acids. Germline values: CDR1 WNHNN, CDR2 SYGVQD (reference sequence). The DNA for the CDR3 is TGCGCCAGCAGTGAGTCTACAGCTAACTATGGCTACACCTTC. Translation gives CASSESTANYGYTF.

This rearrangement joins TRBV5-1 to TRBJ2-7, with TRBD1 matching 7 bases. V lost 0 bases and J lost 4; bases outside the gene matches: 7. Germline assignment: CDR1 SGHRS and CDR2 YFSETQ. This CDR3 is built from 15 residues. The CDR3 region is CASSLETGRLYEQYF. The DNA of the CDR3 is TGCGCCAGCAGCTTGGAGACAGGGCGGTTGTACGAGCAGTACTTC.

The chain carries TRBV10-1 and TRBJ2-7, with TRBD2 matching over 9 bases. CDR1 is WNHNN, CDR2 SYGVQD, per germline (reference sequence). V shed 0 bases and J 3 bases; nucleotides not matched to a gene: 0. This CDR3 comprises 14 residues. This CDR3 reads CASSESSGSYEQYF. DNA for the CDR3: TGCGCCAGCAGTGAGTCTAGCGGGAGCTACGAGCAGTACTTC.

The chain has TRBV24-1 and TRBJ1-2; a weak D match, TRBD1 (6 bases). Germline values: CDR1 KGHDR, CDR2 SFDVKD. V lost 3 bases to trimming and J lost 5 bases, with 12 bases between them. This CDR3 spans 14 amino acids. The CDR3 here is CATSDPGTRYGYTF. Written as DNA, the CDR3 is TGTGCCACCAGTGATCCCGGGACAAGATATGGCTACACCTTC.

This chain connects TRBV4-1 to TRBJ2-7; 8 bases fit TRBD2. The CDR3 consists of 17 residues. The trim removed 0 bases at V and 1 base at J, leaving 8 bases unmatched. The germline V gene has CDR1 MGHRA and CDR2 YSYEKL. The CDR3 loop reads CASSQEGALAASYEQYF. The CDR3 DNA reads as TGCGCCAGCAGCCAAGAAGGAGCACTAGCGGCATCCTACGAGCAGTACTTC.

This clone was picked up one time. The rearrangement uses TRBV19 and TRBJ2-5, with D unresolved. Trimming took 5 bases from V and 5 from J, leaving 6 bases between them. Germline V gene data show CDR1 as LNHDA and CDR2 as SQIVND (reference sequence). The CDR3 consists of 11 residues. CDR3 DNA sequence: TGTGCCAGTAGTGCCGGGGAGACCCAGTACTTC. Translated: CASSAGETQYF.

This clone was seen just once. V is TRBV9 and J is TRBJ2-1, with D possibly being TRBD2 (6 bases). Trimming removed 3 bases from V and 4 bases from J, with 14 bases in between. Germline loops: CDR1 SGDLS, CDR2 YYNGEE. The CDR3 extends over 15 amino acids. The CDR3 protein is CASSAGLNHYNEQFF. CDR3 DNA sequence: TGTGCCAGCAGCGCGGGACTCAACCATTACAATGAGCAGTTCTTC.

V usage is TRBV10-1 and J usage is TRBJ2-5; D not certain. Germline lookup yields CDR1 WNHNN and CDR2 SYGVQD (reference sequence). CDR3 length: 13 residues. Trimming removed 3 bases at V and 3 bases at J, with 8 bases between. The CDR3 DNA follows: TGCGCCAGCAGTGAAGAGGCTAAAGAGACCCAGTACTTC. Translation: CASSEEAKETQYF.

This clone was detected once. The chain carries TRBV24-1 and TRBJ2-3; 7 bases line up with TRBD2. Per germline, CDR1 KGHDR and CDR2 SFDVKD. The CDR3 contains 17 residues. The junction had 9 bases not matched to a gene; V was cut back by 4 bases and J by 0 bases. CDR3 sequence (DNA): TGTGCCACCAGTGACGGAGCGGGGTCCGATAGCACAGATACGCAGTATTTT. This sequence encodes CATSDGAGSDSTDTQYF.

The chain couples TRBV24-1 to TRBJ2-5; TRBD1 might be the D (5 bases). The germline V and J ends were trimmed by 2 bases and 4 bases, with 10 bases remaining between them. CDR3 size: 14 residues. Germline V gene sequence: CDR1 KGHDR, CDR2 SFDVKD. The CDR3: CATSDSLQGETQYF. The CDR3 nucleotides are TGTGCCACCAGTGATTCGCTGCAGGGAGAGACCCAGTACTTC.

V and J are TRBV2 and TRBJ2-3, with TRBD2 matching 8 bases. Per germline, CDR1 SNHLY and CDR2 FYNNEI. After removal of 2 bases from V and 3 bases from J, the junction contained 4 bases not matched to a gene. The CDR3 totals 15 residues. CDR3 sequence (DNA): TGTGCCAGCAGTGAAAAACTAGCGGCTACAGATACGCAGTATTTT. It encodes CASSEKLAATDTQYF.

This clone was detected a few times. The chain combines TRBV28 with TRBJ2-7; D might be TRBD2 (6 bases). V was pared by 6 bases and J by 2 bases, with 17 bases between. Germline V gene sequence: CDR1 MDHEN, CDR2 SYDVKM. This CDR3 has 15 amino acids. CDR3 sequence: CASSAGGAQAYEQYF. The DNA for the CDR3 is TGTGCCAGCAGCGCCGGAGGGGCGCAGGCCTACGAGCAGTACTTC.

The genes are TRBV18 and TRBJ1-1; D might be TRBD1 (5 bases). This CDR3 has 13 amino acids. Trimming removed 3 bases from V and 7 bases from J, with 12 bases in between. The germline gives CDR1 KGHSH, CDR2 LQKENI. The CDR3 DNA follows: TGTGCCAGCTCACCCTTCGGGGGGAGTGAAGCTTTCTTT. Amino acid sequence: CASSPFGGSEAFF.

This clone has only one observation. V is TRBV6-6 and J is TRBJ2-3; 9 bases line up with TRBD1. The germline CDR1 and CDR2 sequences are MNHNY and SVGAGI (reference sequence). The CDR3 loop spans 21 amino acids. V dropped 6 bases and J dropped 2; count of bases not matched to a gene: 24. The chain's CDR3 is CASSPPSITGGARGDTDTQYF. The CDR3 DNA is TGTGCCAGCAGCCCCCCGTCAATTACAGGGGGCGCTCGCGGGGACACAGATACGCAGTATTTT.

The chain employs TRBV18 and TRBJ2-2, with 7 bases fitting TRBD1. The CDR3 runs to 16 residues. CDR1 is KGHSH and CDR2 is LQKENI in the germline V gene. The V segment lost 2 bases and the J segment 0 bases; nucleotides outside the gene matches: 3. CDR3 loop: CASSPNRGSNTGELFF. The CDR3 DNA sequence: TGTGCCAGCTCACCAAACAGGGGTTCGAACACCGGGGAGCTGTTTTTT. Full variable domain (outside the CDR3, taken from reference TRBV18 and TRBJ2-2): NAGVMQNPRHLVRRRGQEARLRCSPMKGHSHVYWYRQLPEEGLKFMVYLQKENIIDESGMPKERFSAEFPKEGPSILRIQQVVRGDSAAYFCASSPNRGSNTGELFFGEGSRLTVL.

This chain joins TRBV3-1 (or the pseudogene TRBV3-2) and TRBJ2-1; 13 bases fit TRBD2. The CDR3 extends over 21 amino acids. The germline V gene encodes CDR1 LGHDT and CDR2 YNNKEL (reference sequence). After removal of 2 bases from V and 7 bases from J, the junction contained 20 bases not matched to a gene. The CDR3 sequence: CASSQTFTSGRAGPRANEQFF. The CDR3 DNA reads as TGTGCCAGCAGCCAAACCTTTACTAGCGGGAGGGCCGGGCCCCGGGCTAATGAGCAGTTCTTC.

Of note for this clone: Other DNA variants within this sample encode the same CDR3. The CDR3 loop reads CASSRSTDTQYF. CDR3 nucleotides: TGCGCCAGCAGCCGTAGCACAGATACGCAGTATTTT. The gene calls are TRBV10-1 and TRBJ2-3; no clear D. The V gene's germline CDR1 is WNHNN and CDR2 SYGVQD (reference sequence). V lost 6 bases and J lost 0, with 4 bases in between. The CDR3 loop spans 12 amino acids.

CDR3 amino acids: CAWERSLNTEAFF. The CDR3 coding sequence is TGTGCCTGGGAGAGAAGTCTGAACACTGAAGCTTTCTTT. The rearrangement links TRBV30 to TRBJ1-1; D ambiguous. Germline CDR1 GTSNPN, CDR2 SVGIG (reference sequence). With 5 bases removed from V and 0 bases from J, the gap between germline ends came to 10 bases. The CDR3 covers 13 residues.

V gene TRBV2 combines with J gene TRBJ2-7, with 7 bases lining up with TRBD1. V lost 0 bases to trimming and J lost 5 bases; unmatched junction nucleotides: 10. This CDR3 is built from 16 residues. CDR1 and CDR2 (germline): SNHLY, FYNNEI. Here the CDR3 reads CASSEAQLLDRDEQYF. The CDR3 region has the DNA TGTGCCAGCAGTGAAGCGCAGCTACTCGACAGGGACGAGCAGTACTTC. Together with reference TRBV2 and TRBJ2-7, the CDR3 gives the full variable domain: EPEVTQTPSHQVTQMGQEVILRCVPISNHLYFYWYRQILGQKVEFLVSFYNNEISEKSEIFDDQFSVERPDGSNFTLKIRSTKLEDSAMYFCASSEAQLLDRDEQYFGPGTRLTVT.

The chain employs TRBV29-1 and TRBJ2-1; 9 bases agree with TRBD2. CDR1 SQVTM and CDR2 ANQGSEA come from the germline V gene. V lost 1 base to trimming and J lost 2 bases; unmatched junction nucleotides: 9. CDR3 length: 17 residues. The CDR3 nucleotides are TGCAGCGTTGAAGGAAGTCCTAGCGGGAACACCTACAATGAGCAGTTCTTC. Protein: CSVEGSPSGNTYNEQFF.

In this sample, this clone turned up a few times. The V and J genes are TRBV19 and TRBJ2-1; a weak D match, TRBD1 (5 bases). CDR1 is LNHDA and CDR2 is SQIVND in the germline V gene (reference sequence). This CDR3 contains 13 residues. Trimming removed 3 bases at V and 9 bases at J, with 12 bases between. The CDR3 here is CASSIKTVREQFF. The CDR3 DNA follows: TGTGCCAGTAGTATCAAGACAGTCCGTGAGCAGTTCTTC. Drawing the rest from reference TRBV19 and TRBJ2-1, the complete variable domain is DGGITQSPKYLFRKEGQNVTLSCEQNLNHDAMYWYRQDPGQGLRLIYYSQIVNDFQKGDIAEGYSVSREKKESFPLTVTSAQKNPTAFYLCASSIKTVREQFFGPGTRLTVL.

This chain uses TRBV12-3 or TRBV12-4 with TRBJ2-3; possible D gene TRBD2, 5 bases. CDR3 length: 13 amino acids. V was shortened by 3 bases and J by 9 bases, with 13 bases between the two germline ends. The CDR3 DNA reads as TGTGCCAGCAGTTTGTTTGAGGGATCGACGCAGTATTTT. This gives the protein CASSLFEGSTQYF.

This chain connects TRBV3-1 (or the pseudogene TRBV3-2) to TRBJ2-3, with TRBD2 matching 12 bases. The germline gives CDR1 LGHDT, CDR2 YNNKEL (reference sequence). There are 19 residues in the CDR3. Losses at the gene ends were 4 bases for V and 2 bases for J; bases not matched to a gene: 13. The CDR3, as DNA: TGTGCCAGCAGCCCTTGGACTAGCGGGACACCTGCTAACACAGATACGCAGTATTTT. Its translation: CASSPWTSGTPANTDTQYF.